Listed below are T cell receptor beta chains from one sample, sequenced in a study of blood T cell repertoires in COVID-19. Only in-frame clones appear in the TCRdb table, and some are missing; sequencing was by immunoSEQ multiplex PCR. The repertoire has around 110,000 clones, 80% of them found once; the top ten carry roughly 16%. The sample consisted of peripheral blood. Source of these receptors: a man aged 60 to 75 with active or convalescent COVID-19. Both conserved end residues are part of each CDR3. D genes are given only for firm matches. Clone size is not always given. Where it is, it says once, few, many or a class for expanded clones.

TRBD2	TRBV11-2	TRBJ2-5	NA	CASSELGGAGETQYF	TGTGCCAGCAGCGAGCTCGGGGGGGCCGGGGAGACCCAGTACTTC
NA	TRBV5-1	TRBJ1-6	NA	CASSATGTNNSPLHF	TGCGCCAGCAGCGCAACAGGGACGAATAATTCACCCCTCCACTTT
NA	TRBV29-1	TRBJ2-1	NA	CSAGSFGNEQFF	TGCAGCGCGGGGAGTTTCGGCAATGAGCAGTTCTTC
NA	TRBV5-1	TRBJ2-1	NA	CASSTSGTQGMNEQFF	TGCGCCAGCAGCACCTCCGGGACTCAAGGGATGAATGAGCAGTTCTTC
NA	TRBV13	TRBJ1-1	NA	CASSLGLGAFF	TGTGCCAGCAGCTTAGGGCTCGGAGCTTTCTTT
NA	TRBV5-1	TRBJ1-3	NA	CASSLEGAGGNTIYF	TGCGCCAGCAGCTTGGAAGGGGCTGGTGGAAACACCATATATTTT
NA	TRBV24-1	TRBJ2-3	NA	CATSDYTSTQYF	TGTGCCACCAGTGATTACACATCTACGCAGTATTTT
NA	TRBV10-3	TRBJ2-7	NA	CAISPPSSSHEQYF	TGTGCCATCAGTCCCCCCTCGAGTAGCCACGAGCAGTACTTC
NA	TRBV18	TRBJ1-4	NA	CASSPLGHAGEKLFF	TGTGCCAGCTCACCGTTAGGGCATGCGGGCGAAAAACTGTTTTTT
TRBD2	TRBV5-1	TRBJ2-6	NA	CASTEGTSDSGANVLTF	TGCGCCAGCACCGAAGGGACTAGCGACTCTGGGGCCAACGTCCTGACTTTC
NA	TRBV11-2	TRBJ2-2	NA	CASSLVTLSPTGELFF	TGTGCCAGCAGCTTAGTTACTTTAAGCCCCACCGGGGAGCTGTTTTTT
NA	TRBV7-3	TRBJ2-2	once	CASSLTVSPTGELFF	TGTGCCAGCAGCTTAACCGTCTCCCCCACCGGGGAGCTGTTTTTT
TRBD1	TRBV9	TRBJ1-1	NA	CASRRSGTGGTEAFF	TGTGCCAGCAGAAGATCAGGGACAGGGGGCACTGAAGCTTTCTTT
NA	TRBV28	TRBJ2-2	NA	CASRLNTGELFF	TGTGCCAGCAGACTCAACACCGGGGAGCTGTTTTTT
NA	TRBV7-9	TRBJ1-1	NA	CASSLQRQWNTEAFF	TGTGCCAGCAGCTTACAGAGACAGTGGAACACTGAAGCTTTCTTT
TRBD1	TRBV10-3	TRBJ1-1	once	CAISGTGNTEAFF	TGTGCCATCAGTGGGACAGGGAACACTGAAGCTTTTTTT
NA	TRBV5-8	TRBJ2-1	NA	CASSPRRSYNEQFF	TGTGCCAGCAGCCCCCGGAGGTCCTACAATGAGCAGTTCTTC
NA	TRBV11-1	TRBJ2-7	NA	CASSLGPPVAIYEQYF	TGTGCCAGCAGCTTAGGCCCCCCAGTGGCCATCTACGAGCAGTACTTC
NA	TRBV18	TRBJ2-7	NA	CASSPSISPGEQYF	TGTGCCAGCTCACCAAGTATTAGCCCGGGGGAGCAGTACTTC
NA	TRBV5-1	TRBJ1-4	once	CASSPDATNEKLFF	TGCGCCAGCAGCCCAGATGCAACTAATGAAAAACTGTTTTTT
NA	TRBV29-1	TRBJ1-2	few	CSVETRGPYGYTF	TGCAGCGTTGAAACCAGGGGCCCGTATGGCTACACCTTC
NA	TRBV7-8	TRBJ1-1	NA	CASSFSRQKGGEAFF	TGTGCCAGCAGCTTCTCAAGACAGAAAGGTGGTGAAGCTTTCTTT
NA	TRBV18	TRBJ1-1	NA	CASSSRQQGEAFF	TGTGCCAGCTCATCCCGACAACAGGGAGAAGCTTTCTTT
NA	TRBV7-2	TRBJ1-3	NA	CASSSPGLSGNTIYF	TGTGCCAGCAGCTCGCCGGGGTTATCTGGAAACACCATATATTTT
TRBD1	TRBV12-5	TRBJ2-7	NA	CASGTGTGIYEQYF	TGTGCTAGTGGAACCGGGACAGGGATTTACGAGCAGTACTTC
NA	TRBV6-1	TRBJ1-1	NA	CASSEVGRGTEAFF	TGTGCCAGCAGTGAAGTGGGTAGGGGCACTGAAGCTTTCTTT
NA	TRBV15	TRBJ2-2	NA	CATSRDRGENTGELFF	TGTGCCACCAGCAGAGACAGGGGCGAGAACACCGGGGAGCTGTTTTTT